This T cell receptor (beta chain) comes out of a study of human T cells and chemical hapten exposure. Across the study: Among samples, TCR yields varied mainly because of small differences in pooled library volume.

The study's library attached unique molecular identifiers to single cDNA molecules. TCRdb re-analysed the RACE reads in MiXCR, keeping a single row per CDR3 protein. Among fewer than 400,000 distinct CDR3 sequences listed, approximately 6.3% were seen once. The CDR3 has 13 residues. V lost 3 bases and J lost 2, with 5 bases in between. The time point denotes: patch test 1, 2 weeks after DPC sensitization. Noted treatment: therapeutic diphenylcyclopropenone sensitization with weekly scalp DPC. It was unfractionated whole blood from which total RNA was extracted. Whole-study findings and limits: Every donor had alopecia, and their immune response may therefore differ from healthy people's.

This clonotype turned up a few times. The antigen remains undetermined. This specimen consisted of whole blood, obtained in connection with sensitization to the hapten diphenylcyclopropenone (DPC). The sequence was collected from a young woman with alopecia areata. Some clones in this sample may be carry-over from other donors' samples. The rearrangement joins TRBV12-3 or TRBV12-4 to TRBJ1-3; the D is unclear. The CDR3 nucleotides are TGTGCCAGCAGTTTCACTGCTGGAAACACCATATATTTT. Protein sequence: CASSFTAGNTIYF.